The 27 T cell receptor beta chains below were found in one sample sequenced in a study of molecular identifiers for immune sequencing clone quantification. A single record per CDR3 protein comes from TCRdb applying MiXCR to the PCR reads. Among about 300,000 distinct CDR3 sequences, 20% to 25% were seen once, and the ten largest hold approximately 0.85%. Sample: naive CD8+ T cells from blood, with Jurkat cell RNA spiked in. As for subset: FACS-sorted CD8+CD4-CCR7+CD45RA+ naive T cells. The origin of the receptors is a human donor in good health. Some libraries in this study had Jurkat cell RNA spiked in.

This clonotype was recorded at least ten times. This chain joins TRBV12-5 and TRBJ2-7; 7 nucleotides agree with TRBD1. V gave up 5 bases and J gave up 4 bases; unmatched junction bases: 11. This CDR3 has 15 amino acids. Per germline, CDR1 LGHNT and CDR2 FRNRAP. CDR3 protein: CASGLLTGIMYEQYF. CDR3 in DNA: TGTGCTAGTGGTCTACTGACAGGGATTATGTACGAGCAGTACTTC.

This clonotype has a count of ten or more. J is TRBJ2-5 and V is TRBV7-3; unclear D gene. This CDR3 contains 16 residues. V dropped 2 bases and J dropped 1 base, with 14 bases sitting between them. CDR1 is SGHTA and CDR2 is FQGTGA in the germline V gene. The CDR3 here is CASSLGRVGVQETQYF. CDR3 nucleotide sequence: TGTGCCAGCAGCTTAGGTAGAGTAGGTGTCCAAGAGACCCAGTACTTC. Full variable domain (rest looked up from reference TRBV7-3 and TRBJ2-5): GAGVSQTPSNKVTEKGKYVELRCDPISGHTALYWYRQSLGQGPEFLIYFQGTGAADDSGLPNDRFFAVRPEGSVSTLKIQRTERGDSAVYLCASSLGRVGVQETQYFGPGTRLLVL.

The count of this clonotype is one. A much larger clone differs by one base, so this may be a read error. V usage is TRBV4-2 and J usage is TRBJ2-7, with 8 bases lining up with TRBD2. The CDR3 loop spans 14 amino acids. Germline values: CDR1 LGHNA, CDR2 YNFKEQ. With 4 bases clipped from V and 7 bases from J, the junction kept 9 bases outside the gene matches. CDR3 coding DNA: TGTGCCAGCAGCCGGACCGCGGGGGGCTGGGAGCAGTACTTC. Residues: CASSRTAGGWEQYF.

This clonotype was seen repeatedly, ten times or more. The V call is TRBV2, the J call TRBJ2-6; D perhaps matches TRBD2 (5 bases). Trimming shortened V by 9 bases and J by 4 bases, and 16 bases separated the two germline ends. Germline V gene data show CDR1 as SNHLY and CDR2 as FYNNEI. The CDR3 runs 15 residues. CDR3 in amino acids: CASGSSPLGANVLTF. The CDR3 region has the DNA TGTGCCAGTGGGAGCTCCCCCTTGGGGGCCAACGTCCTGACTTTC.

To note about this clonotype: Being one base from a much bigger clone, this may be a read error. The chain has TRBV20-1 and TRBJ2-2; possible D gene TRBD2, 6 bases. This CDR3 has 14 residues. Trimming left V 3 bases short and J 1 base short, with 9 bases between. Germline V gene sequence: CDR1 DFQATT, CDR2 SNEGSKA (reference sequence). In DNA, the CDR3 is TGCAGTGCTAGGGAGGGATTGAACACCGGGGAGCTGTTTTTT. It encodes CSAREGLNTGELFF.

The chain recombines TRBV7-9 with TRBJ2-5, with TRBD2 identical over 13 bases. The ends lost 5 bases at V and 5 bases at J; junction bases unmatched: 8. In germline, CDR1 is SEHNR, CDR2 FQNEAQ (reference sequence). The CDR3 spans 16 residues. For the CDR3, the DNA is TGTGCCAGCAGCATCAGACTAGCGGGGGGTCATGAGACCCAGTACTTC. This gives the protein CASSIRLAGGHETQYF. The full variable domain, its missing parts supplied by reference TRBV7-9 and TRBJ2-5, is DTGVSQNPRHKITKRGQNVTFRCDPISEHNRLYWYRQTLGQGPEFLTYFQNEAQLEKSRLLSDRFSAERPKGSFSTLEIQRTEQGDSAMYLCASSIRLAGGHETQYFGPGTRLLVL.

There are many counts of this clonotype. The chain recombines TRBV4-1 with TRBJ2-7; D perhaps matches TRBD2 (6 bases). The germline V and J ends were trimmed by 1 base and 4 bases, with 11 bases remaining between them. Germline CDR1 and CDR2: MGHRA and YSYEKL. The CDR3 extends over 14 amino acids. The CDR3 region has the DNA TGCGCCAGCAGCCAAGCCCGGGACTCTTACGAGCAGTACTTC. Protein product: CASSQARDSYEQYF.

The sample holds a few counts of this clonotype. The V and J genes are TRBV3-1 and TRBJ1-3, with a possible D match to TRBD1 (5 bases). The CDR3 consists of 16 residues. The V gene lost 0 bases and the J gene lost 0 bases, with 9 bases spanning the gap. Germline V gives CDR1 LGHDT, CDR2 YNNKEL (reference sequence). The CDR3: CASSQDPTDSGNTIYF. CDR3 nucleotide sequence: TGTGCCAGCAGCCAAGACCCGACAGACTCTGGAAACACCATATATTTT. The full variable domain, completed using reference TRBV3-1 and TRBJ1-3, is DTAVSQTPKYLVTQMGNDKSIKCEQNLGHDTMYWYKQDSKKFLKIMFSYNNKELIINETVPNRFSPKSPDKAHLNLHINSLELGDSAVYFCASSQDPTDSGNTIYFGEGSWLTVV.

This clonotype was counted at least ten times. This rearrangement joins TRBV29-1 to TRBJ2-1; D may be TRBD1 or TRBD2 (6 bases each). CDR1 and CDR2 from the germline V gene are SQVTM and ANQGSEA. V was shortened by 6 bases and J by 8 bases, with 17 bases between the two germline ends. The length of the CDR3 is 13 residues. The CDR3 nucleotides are TGCAGCGTCACACCGGGGGCCGGGGATGAGCAGTTCTTC. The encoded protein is CSVTPGAGDEQFF.

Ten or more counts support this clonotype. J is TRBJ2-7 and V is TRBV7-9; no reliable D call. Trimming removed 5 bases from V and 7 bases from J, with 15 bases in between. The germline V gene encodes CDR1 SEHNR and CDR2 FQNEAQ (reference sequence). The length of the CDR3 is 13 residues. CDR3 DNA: TGTGCCAGCAGCCCCGAATGGGCGGTGGAGCAGTACTTC. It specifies CASSPEWAVEQYF.

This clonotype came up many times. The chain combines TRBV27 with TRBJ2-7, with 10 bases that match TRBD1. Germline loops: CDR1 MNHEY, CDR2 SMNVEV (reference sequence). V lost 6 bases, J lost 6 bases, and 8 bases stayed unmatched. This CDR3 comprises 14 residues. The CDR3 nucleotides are TGTGCCAGCAGCCCACCCGGGACAGGGGTCGAGCAGTACTTC. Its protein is CASSPPGTGVEQYF.

This CDR3 reads CASSLNGSPYRPQHF. CDR3 in DNA: TGTGCCAGCAGTTTAAACGGATCTCCTTATCGGCCCCAGCATTTT. This chain uses TRBV28 with TRBJ1-5; no clear D. This CDR3 region has 15 residues. The germline CDR1 and CDR2 sequences are MDHEN and SYDVKM. The germline V and J ends were trimmed by 2 bases and 9 bases, with 17 bases remaining between them. Full variable domain (remainder filled in from reference TRBV28 and TRBJ1-5): DVKVTQSSRYLVKRTGEKVFLECVQDMDHENMFWYRQDPGLGLRLIYFSYDVKMKEKGDIPEGYSVSREKKERFSLILESASTNQTSMYLCASSLNGSPYRPQHFGDGTRLSIL.

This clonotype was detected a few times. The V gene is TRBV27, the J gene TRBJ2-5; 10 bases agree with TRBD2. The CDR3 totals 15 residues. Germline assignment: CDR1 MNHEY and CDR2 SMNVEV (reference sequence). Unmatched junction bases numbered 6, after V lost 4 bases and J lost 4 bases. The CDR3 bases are TGTGCCAGCAGTTGGGCTAGCGGGAGTTTAGAGACCCAGTACTTC. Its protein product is CASSWASGSLETQYF.

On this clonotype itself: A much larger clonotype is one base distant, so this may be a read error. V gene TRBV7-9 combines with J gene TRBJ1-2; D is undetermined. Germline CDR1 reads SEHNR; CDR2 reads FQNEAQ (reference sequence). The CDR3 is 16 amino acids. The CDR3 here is CASSLGESWVNYGYAF. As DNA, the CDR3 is TGTGCCAGCAGCTTAGGAGAAAGCTGGGTTAACTATGGCTACGCCTTC.

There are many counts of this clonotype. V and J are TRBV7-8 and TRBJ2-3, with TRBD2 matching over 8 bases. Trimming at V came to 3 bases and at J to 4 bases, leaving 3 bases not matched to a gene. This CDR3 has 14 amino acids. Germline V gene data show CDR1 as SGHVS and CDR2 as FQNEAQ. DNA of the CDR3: TGTGCCAGCAGCTTGGTGACTAGCGCAGATACGCAGTATTTT. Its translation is CASSLVTSADTQYF.

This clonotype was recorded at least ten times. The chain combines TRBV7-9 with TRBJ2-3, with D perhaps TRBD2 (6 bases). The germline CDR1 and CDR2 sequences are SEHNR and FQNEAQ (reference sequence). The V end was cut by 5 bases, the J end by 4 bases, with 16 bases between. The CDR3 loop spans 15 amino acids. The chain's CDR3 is CASSPLGTWADTQYF. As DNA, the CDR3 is TGTGCCAGCAGCCCACTAGGGACTTGGGCAGATACGCAGTATTTT.

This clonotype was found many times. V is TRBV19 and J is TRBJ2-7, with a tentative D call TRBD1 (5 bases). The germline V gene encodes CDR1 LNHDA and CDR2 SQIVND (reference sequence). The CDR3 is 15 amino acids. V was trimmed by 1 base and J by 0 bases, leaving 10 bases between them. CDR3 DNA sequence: TGTGCCAGTAGTATAGTCACAGGAAGCTCCTACGAGCAGTACTTC. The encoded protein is CASSIVTGSSYEQYF. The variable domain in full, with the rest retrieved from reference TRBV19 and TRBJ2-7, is DGGITQSPKYLFRKEGQNVTLSCEQNLNHDAMYWYRQDPGQGLRLIYYSQIVNDFQKGDIAEGYSVSREKKESFPLTVTSAQKNPTAFYLCASSIVTGSSYEQYFGPGTRLTVT.

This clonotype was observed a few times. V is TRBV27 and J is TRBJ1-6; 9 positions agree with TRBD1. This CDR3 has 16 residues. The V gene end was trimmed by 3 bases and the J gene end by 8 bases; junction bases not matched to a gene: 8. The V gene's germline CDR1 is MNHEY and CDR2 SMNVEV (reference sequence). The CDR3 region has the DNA TGTGCCAGCAGTTTTAACAGGGGGCTGAGTGATTCACCCCTCCACTTT. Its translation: CASSFNRGLSDSPLHF.

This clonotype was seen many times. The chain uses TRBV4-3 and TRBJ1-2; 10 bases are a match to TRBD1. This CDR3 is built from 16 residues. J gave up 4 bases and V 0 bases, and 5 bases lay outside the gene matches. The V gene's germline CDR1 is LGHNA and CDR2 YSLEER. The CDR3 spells CASSQDIGTGAYGYTF. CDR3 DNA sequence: TGCGCCAGCAGCCAAGATATTGGGACAGGGGCCTATGGCTACACCTTC.

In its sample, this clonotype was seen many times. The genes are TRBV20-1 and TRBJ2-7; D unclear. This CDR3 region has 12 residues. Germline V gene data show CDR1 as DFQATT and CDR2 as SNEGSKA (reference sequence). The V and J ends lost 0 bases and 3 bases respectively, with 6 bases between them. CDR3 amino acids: CSARDSGYEQYF. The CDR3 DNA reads TGCAGTGCTAGAGATTCCGGCTACGAGCAGTACTTC.

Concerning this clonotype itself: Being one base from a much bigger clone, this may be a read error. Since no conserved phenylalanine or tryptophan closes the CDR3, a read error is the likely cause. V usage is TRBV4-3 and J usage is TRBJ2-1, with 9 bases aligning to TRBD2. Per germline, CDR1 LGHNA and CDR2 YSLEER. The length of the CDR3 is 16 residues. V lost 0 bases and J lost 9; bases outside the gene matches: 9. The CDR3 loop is CASSQETSGGFGEQFL. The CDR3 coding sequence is TGCGCCAGCAGCCAAGAGACTAGCGGAGGATTTGGTGAGCAGTTCCTC.

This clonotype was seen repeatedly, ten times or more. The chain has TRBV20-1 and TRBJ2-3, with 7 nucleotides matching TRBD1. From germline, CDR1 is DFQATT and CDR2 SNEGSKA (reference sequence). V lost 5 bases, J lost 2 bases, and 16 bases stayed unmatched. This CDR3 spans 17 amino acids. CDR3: CSASIRDRDSLTDTQYF. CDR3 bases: TGCAGTGCTTCTATCCGGGACAGAGATAGTCTCACAGATACGCAGTATTTT.

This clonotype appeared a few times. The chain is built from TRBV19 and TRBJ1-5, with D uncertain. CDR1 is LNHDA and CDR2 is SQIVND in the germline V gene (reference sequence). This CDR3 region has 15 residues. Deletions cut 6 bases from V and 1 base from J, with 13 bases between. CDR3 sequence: CASRLGSRSNQPQHF. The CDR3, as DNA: TGTGCCAGTAGATTGGGATCGAGGAGCAATCAGCCCCAGCATTTT. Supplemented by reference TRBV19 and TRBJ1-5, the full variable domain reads DGGITQSPKYLFRKEGQNVTLSCEQNLNHDAMYWYRQDPGQGLRLIYYSQIVNDFQKGDIAEGYSVSREKKESFPLTVTSAQKNPTAFYLCASRLGSRSNQPQHFGDGTRLSIL.

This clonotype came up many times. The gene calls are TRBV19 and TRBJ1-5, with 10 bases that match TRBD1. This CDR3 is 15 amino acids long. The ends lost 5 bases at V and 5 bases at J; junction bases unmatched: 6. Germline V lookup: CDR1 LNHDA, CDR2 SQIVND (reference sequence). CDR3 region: CASSAGQGSDQPQHF. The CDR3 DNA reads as TGTGCCAGTAGTGCGGGACAGGGGAGTGATCAGCCCCAGCATTTT.

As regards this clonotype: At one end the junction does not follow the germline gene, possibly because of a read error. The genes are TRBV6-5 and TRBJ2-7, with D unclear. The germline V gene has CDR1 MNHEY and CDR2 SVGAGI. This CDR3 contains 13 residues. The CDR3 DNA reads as TGTGCCAGCAGCCCCGGACCGATCTACGGGCAGTACTTC. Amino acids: CASSPGPIYGQYF.

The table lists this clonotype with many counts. CDR3 DNA: TGTGCCAGCAGTCAACAATGGGCAGCGAACACTGAAGCTTTCTTT. It yields the protein CASSQQWAANTEAFF. V is TRBV6-2 or TRBV6-3 and J is TRBJ1-1; unclear D gene. There are 15 residues in the CDR3. Germline lookup yields CDR1 MNHEY and CDR2 SVGEGT. V lost 5 bases and J lost 1, with 14 bases in between.

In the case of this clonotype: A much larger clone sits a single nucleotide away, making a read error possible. The CDR3 DNA reads TGTGCCAGCAGCTTCTTGGTGGCTTGGGGCACTGAAGCTTTCTTT. Residues: CASSFLVAWGTEAFF. The rearrangement links TRBV5-3 to TRBJ1-1; D not certain. TRBV5-3 is an open reading frame, and its role is uncertain. This CDR3 contains 15 residues.